This T cell receptor beta chain was captured in a study of CD8 T cells in Susac syndrome. CD8+ and CD4+ T cells from blood underwent TCR beta sequencing, which was carried out in a high-throughput format. Negative isolation yielded the CD8+ and CD4+ T cells, while FACS enriched the TEMRA cells. Random hexamers were used to reverse transcribe the RNA input (about 0.5 to 1 ug). Each CDR3 protein is one row after TCRdb ran MiXCR on the immunoSEQ multiplex PCR reads. This repertoire shows about 47,000 distinct CDR3 sequences, almost 95% found once; its top ten account for less than 0.55%. Germline V gene sequence: CDR1 LGHDT, CDR2 YNNKEL (reference sequence). Trimming stripped 4 bases from V and 4 bases from J, with 16 bases between. The CDR3 loop spans 15 amino acids.

The chain links TRBV3-1 to TRBJ1-1; maybe TRBD1 (5 bases). The sequence was obtained from a human donor in good health. Sequenced material: CD8+ T cells from PBMCs. CDR3 amino acids: CASSPSTGGSTEAFF. The CDR3 DNA follows: TGTGCCAGCAGCCCCTCGACCGGGGGAAGCACTGAAGCTTTCTTT.